This T cell receptor beta chain comes out of a study of T cells in localized non-small cell lung cancer (dated by TCRdb to about 2020). The study in broad terms: The study examined T cell repertoires in roughly 240 patients with early-stage NSCLC and compared tumors with uninvolved tumor-adjacent lungs. The cohort consisted of a few hundred treatment-naive NSCLC patients whose localized lung tumors had been resected. The mean age of the NSCLC patients was 50 to 85 years, with 130 or so men and around 110 women.

Broad study findings and their caveats: A median of approximately 53 of the top 100 tumor clones turned up in the paired uninvolved adjacent lung, and 25 to 30 of those clones also ranked among the top 100 of that same adjacent lung. Because the study design was exploratory, TCR variables were selected using unadjusted p-values without false-discovery rate correction. Uninvolved tumor-adjacent lung showed the highest T cell clonality, higher than tumor, which suggests more focused antigenic responses in the adjacent lung. Longer overall survival was associated with higher blood T cell density, whereas shorter survival was associated with higher adjacent-lung clonality. Multi-region tumor sequencing was not performed, so intratumor heterogeneity could not be excluded.

At diagnosis, peripheral blood, uninvolved tumor-adjacent lung and tumor were collected and were preserved as a mix of fresh-frozen and FFPE material. For TCR repertoire profiling, the blood samples were analyzed as peripheral blood mononuclear cells. Deletion took 0 bases off V and 5 bases off J, with a span of 6 bases between the germline ends. CDR1 is given as SGHNT and CDR2 as YYREEE, both from the germline V gene (reference sequence). The CDR3 covers 13 residues, taking in both the cysteine and the phenylalanine. Just the 39-base CDR3 DNA is kept, in frame starting at base 1. TCR beta CDR3 regions were sequenced from DNA using the immunoSEQ Assay. The paper's processing steps were these. T cell density was computed as TCR beta template counts normalized to usable DNA estimated by amplifying housekeeping genes. Richness was estimated using the preseqR package, with extrapolation to 400,000 templates for PBMC samples and to 120,000 templates for tissue samples. Clonality was taken to be one minus Pielou's evenness. To identify tissue-enriched TCRs, differential abundance testing was run on productive amino-acid clonotypes with a minimum total count of 5 and an alpha of 0.1. The Jaccard Index and the Morisita Overlap Index were used to quantify repertoire overlap between compartments. GLIPH grouped TCR beta CDR3s together with public tetramer-defined viral CDR3s, and a viral motif had to include at least three viral sequences and show V-gene enrichment. The source is immuneACCESS, and TCRdb retained only in-frame sequences with V and J called. Part of the clones is not carried over; for the studies checked, unresolved V genes explain less than half of this, and the remainder is unexplained. V, J and clone size were drawn from that table, and D and trimming were deduced from the DNA. This sample holds around 41,000 clones; roughly 86% were observed only once. The ten largest clones add up to more than 2% of the sample.

With regard to this clone: Its antigen remains unidentified. It has no much larger one-base neighbor in the sample; base qualities were not kept.

The rearranged chain carries TRBV5-4 and TRBJ2-1; the D gene remains uncertain. This sequence originates from a female donor older than 55 with stage I squamous cell lung carcinoma. Here the sequenced sample was peripheral blood, taken before any cancer treatment. CDR3 sequence: CASSLGAHNEQFF. The DNA is as follows: TGTGCCAGCAGCTTGGGTGCCCACAATGAGCAGTTCTTC.